This T cell receptor beta chain was captured in a study of blood T cell repertoires in COVID-19. For the study at large: Donors in the United States, Italy and Spain gave samples during acute or convalescent COVID-19.

Some clones are missing from TCRdb's copy, which holds only in-frame ones; the method was immunoSEQ multiplex PCR. This repertoire shows 200,000 to 250,000 clones, 75% to 85% found once; its top ten account for approximately 8%. Per germline, CDR1 KGHSH and CDR2 LQKENI. The length of the CDR3 is 14 residues. Trimming at V came to 5 bases and at J to 6 bases, leaving 4 bases not matched to a gene. The TCR comes from an elderly woman with COVID-19, enrolled during active disease. V gene TRBV18 combines with J gene TRBJ1-5; 10 bases match TRBD1. Sample: peripheral blood. The CDR3 protein is CASSGTGEGQPQHF. CDR3 in DNA: TGTGCCAGCTCAGGGACAGGGGAGGGTCAGCCCCAGCATTTT.